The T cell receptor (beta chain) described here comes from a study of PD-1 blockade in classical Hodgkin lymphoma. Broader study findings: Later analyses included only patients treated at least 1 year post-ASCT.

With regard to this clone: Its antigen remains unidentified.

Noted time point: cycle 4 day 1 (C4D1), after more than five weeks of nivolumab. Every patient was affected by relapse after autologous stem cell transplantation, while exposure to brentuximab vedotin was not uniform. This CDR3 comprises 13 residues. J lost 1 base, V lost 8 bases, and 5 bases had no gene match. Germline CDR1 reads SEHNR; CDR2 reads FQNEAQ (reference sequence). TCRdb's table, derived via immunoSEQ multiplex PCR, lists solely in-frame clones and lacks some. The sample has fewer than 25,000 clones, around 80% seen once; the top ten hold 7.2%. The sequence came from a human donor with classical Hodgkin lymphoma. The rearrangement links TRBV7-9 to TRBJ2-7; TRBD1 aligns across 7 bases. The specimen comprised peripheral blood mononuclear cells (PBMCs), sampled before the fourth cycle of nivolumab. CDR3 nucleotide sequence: TGTGCCAGCGTCAGACAGGGTTCCTACGAGCAGTACTTC. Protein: CASVRQGSYEQYF.